The 24 T cell receptor beta chains listed next were all sequenced from one sample in a study of T cells in Graves' hyperthyroidism and ophthalmopathy. The CDR3 regions of TCR beta were amplified from RNA transcripts. Carried out on the TCR CDR3, a first-round RT-PCR used the HTBI primer set. TCRdb re-analysed the multiplex PCR reads in MiXCR, keeping a single row per CDR3 protein. This sample has 500,000 or so distinct CDR3 sequences, with 17% found just once. Sequencing input: blood. The receptor source for this set is a woman between 18 and 29 years old with Graves' ophthalmopathy.

This clonotype was found once. This chain uses TRBV7-9 with TRBJ2-3; 7 bases align to TRBD1. The CDR3 has 18 amino acids. Germline trimming cut 1 base from V and 2 bases from J; bases unmatched to any gene: 12. Per the germline V gene, CDR1 is SEHNR and CDR2 is FQNEAQ (reference sequence). The CDR3 DNA reads TGTGCCAGCAGCTTAGAGGCTAGGGGGCGCCGACACACAGATACGCAGTATTTT. Its translation: CASSLEARGRRHTDTQYF.

V gene TRBV20-1 combines with J gene TRBJ2-1; 8 nucleotides agree with TRBD2. The V and J ends lost 1 base and 7 bases, in that order; junction bases with no gene match: 12. CDR3 length equals 16 residues. Germline lookup yields CDR1 DFQATT and CDR2 SNEGSKA (reference sequence). The CDR3 coding sequence is TGCAGTGCTAGAGGATGGAGGCGGGAGGCCTCAAATGAGCAGTTCTTC. Amino acids: CSARGWRREASNEQFF.

This clonotype has ten or more counts. V usage is TRBV12-3 or TRBV12-4 and J usage is TRBJ1-1, with unresolved D. CDR3 size: 13 residues. The germline V and J ends were trimmed by 8 bases and 0 bases, with 10 bases remaining between them. Here the CDR3 reads CASYKRLNTEAFF. As DNA, the CDR3 is TGTGCCAGCTACAAGCGGTTGAACACTGAAGCTTTCTTT.

The J gene is TRBJ2-6, the V gene TRBV2, with D uncertain. Germline loops: CDR1 SNHLY, CDR2 FYNNEI. V was trimmed by 1 base and J by 6 bases, leaving 10 bases between them. The CDR3 sequence is 15 residues long. CDR3 amino acids: CASSEGARTANVLTF. The CDR3 DNA reads TGTGCCAGCAGTGAAGGAGCTCGCACGGCCAACGTCCTGACTTTC.

This clonotype was detected a few times. The chain carries TRBV5-4 and TRBJ1-1, with 10 bases fitting TRBD1. Per germline, CDR1 SGHNT and CDR2 YYREEE (reference sequence). CDR3 length equals 15 residues. V was clipped by 3 bases and J by 6 bases; unmatched bases: 8. In DNA, the CDR3 is TGTGCCAGCAGCTCATGGAGACAGGGGGCTTCTGAAGCTTTCTTT. Translated, it gives CASSSWRQGASEAFF. Complete variable domain (other parts from reference TRBV5-4 and TRBJ1-1): ETGVTQSPTHLIKTRGQQVTLRCSSQSGHNTVSWYQQALGQGPQFIFQYYREEENGRGNFPPRFSGLQFPNYSSELNVNALELDDSALYLCASSSWRQGASEAFFGQGTRLTVV.

This clonotype was recorded at least ten times. The genes are TRBV30 and TRBJ1-5; D unclear. V lost 7 bases and J 2 bases, leaving 9 bases between the germline ends. This CDR3 region has 12 residues. The V gene's germline CDR1 is GTSNPN and CDR2 SVGIG (reference sequence). The CDR3 nucleotides are TGTGCCTCGAGGTTGGGCAATCAGCCCCAGCATTTT. This codes for CASRLGNQPQHF.

The V gene is TRBV6-2 or TRBV6-3, the J gene TRBJ1-2; D is uncertain. Trimming took off 6 bases at V and 7 bases at J, with 9 bases between the two ends. The V gene's germline CDR1 is MNHEY and CDR2 SVGEGT. The CDR3 is made up of 11 amino acids. CDR3 sequence reads: CASSQVSGYTF. DNA for the CDR3: TGTGCCAGCAGCCAAGTATCTGGCTACACCTTC.

This clonotype was seen at least ten times. J is TRBJ2-7 and V is TRBV11-2; D uncertain. Germline V gene data show CDR1 as SGHAT and CDR2 as FQNNGV. The CDR3 contains 14 residues. Trimming shortened V by 3 bases and J by 0 bases, and 9 bases separated the two germline ends. CDR3 DNA sequence: TGTGCCAGCAGCTTCATCCCTAGCTCCTACGAGCAGTACTTC. This sequence encodes CASSFIPSSYEQYF. The full variable domain, in which reference TRBV11-2 and TRBJ2-7 provide the parts outside the CDR3, is EAGVAQSPRYKIIEKRQSVAFWCNPISGHATLYWYQQILGQGPKLLIQFQNNGVVDDSQLPKDRFSAERLKGVDSTLKIQPAKLEDSAVYLCASSFIPSSYEQYFGPGTRLTVT.

CDR3 coding DNA: TGTGCCAGCACAGGGGCTGGAAACACCATATATTTT. Encoded protein: CASTGAGNTIYF. The gene calls are TRBV6-1 and TRBJ1-3, with D maybe TRBD1 (6 bases). Trimming pared 7 bases from V and 2 bases from J, leaving 6 bases between. This CDR3 has 12 residues. Germline CDR1 is MNHNS and CDR2 is SASEGT.

This clonotype has ten or more counts. The junction shows a germline mismatch at one end, possibly a read error. This chain connects TRBV5-1 to TRBJ1-2, with D perhaps matching TRBD1 (5 bases). CDR1 is SGHRS, CDR2 YFSETQ, per germline. The CDR3 is 13 residues long. CDR3 loop: CASSLGGGYGYTF. The CDR3 bases are TGTGCCAGCAGCTTGGGGGGTGGTTATGGCTACACCTTC.

This chain's CDR3 is CASRGGSQSNTGELFF. The CDR3 bases are TGTGCCAGCAGAGGAGGTTCACAGTCGAACACCGGGGAGCTGTTTTTT. This sequence joins TRBV6-4 and TRBJ2-2; possible D gene TRBD2, 5 bases. Trimming pared 6 bases from V and 0 bases from J, leaving 14 bases between. Germline CDR1 and CDR2: MRHNA and SNTAGT. The length of the CDR3 is 16 residues.

This chain connects TRBV6-1 to TRBJ2-3, with D perhaps assigned TRBD1 or TRBD2 (6 bases each). CDR1 and CDR2 (germline): MNHNS, SASEGT. V lost 5 bases and J lost 5, with 20 bases in between. This CDR3 has 16 amino acids. CDR3 region: CASSLIGGGERDTQYF. CDR3 nucleotide sequence: TGTGCCAGCAGTTTGATAGGGGGAGGCGAGCGAGATACGCAGTATTTT.

This clonotype came up a few times. The J gene is TRBJ2-2, the V gene TRBV24-1, with a weak D call TRBD2 (5 bases). Trimming removed 2 bases from V and 1 base from J, with 7 bases in between. Germline CDR1 KGHDR, CDR2 SFDVKD. The CDR3 has 15 amino acids. The CDR3 region is CATSDYRENTGELFF. CDR3 in DNA: TGTGCCACCAGTGATTACCGGGAGAACACCGGGGAGCTGTTTTTT.

This clonotype was seen ten or more times. The chain carries TRBV30 and TRBJ1-1; D possibly corresponds to TRBD1 (6 bases). Deletions cut 3 bases from V and 4 bases from J, with 12 bases between. Germline CDR1 GTSNPN, CDR2 SVGIG (reference sequence). The CDR3 loop spans 13 amino acids. For the CDR3, the DNA is TGTGCCTGGAGGCAGGGGTTGCCCACTGAAGCTTTCTTT. This sequence encodes CAWRQGLPTEAFF.

This chain links TRBV7-3 with TRBJ2-3, with TRBD2 matching over 10 bases. The CDR3 is 15 residues long. Germline lookup yields CDR1 SGHTA and CDR2 FQGTGA. V was pared by 5 bases and J by 4 bases, with 6 bases of the junction left unmatched. Here the CDR3 reads CASSHLAGVPDTQYF. Here the CDR3 DNA reads TGTGCCAGCAGCCACCTAGCGGGAGTGCCAGATACGCAGTATTTT.

The chain employs TRBV7-6 and TRBJ1-2; TRBD1 might be the D (5 bases). The length of the CDR3 is 14 residues. V gave up 3 bases and J gave up 6 bases, with 14 bases separating them. Looked up from germline, CDR1 is SGHVS and CDR2 is FNYEAQ. The chain's CDR3 is CASSFKEGTDGYTF. Here the CDR3 DNA reads TGTGCCAGCAGCTTCAAGGAGGGGACGGATGGCTACACCTTC. The full variable domain, with the rest looked up from reference TRBV7-6 and TRBJ1-2, is GAGVSQSPRYKVTKRGQDVALRCDPISGHVSLYWYRQALGQGPEFLTYFNYEAQQDKSGLPNDRFSAERPEGSISTLTIQRTEQRDSAMYRCASSFKEGTDGYTFGSGTRLTVV.

The V gene is TRBV28, the J gene TRBJ2-1; no clear D. The CDR3 covers 12 residues. V shed 1 base and J shed 11 bases, with 9 bases lying between them. Germline CDR1 and CDR2: MDHEN and SYDVKM. The CDR3 region is CASSLSAPQQFF. The CDR3 DNA is TGTGCCAGCAGTTTATCGGCCCCGCAGCAGTTCTTC.

This clonotype has more than one count but fewer than ten. This chain uses TRBV29-1 with TRBJ2-3; 8 bases align to TRBD1. The CDR3 sequence is 13 residues long. CDR1 is SQVTM and CDR2 is ANQGSEA in the germline V gene. The V and J ends lost 6 bases and 1 base, in that order; junction bases with no gene match: 3. The CDR3, as DNA: TGCAGCGTCGACAGGGGAGGCACAGATACGCAGTATTTT. It yields the protein CSVDRGGTDTQYF.

This clonotype came up many times. The CDR3 loop is CSVEGSRGYNEQFF. The CDR3 DNA sequence: TGCAGCGTTGAGGGGTCTAGAGGGTACAATGAGCAGTTCTTC. The chain uses TRBV29-1 and TRBJ2-1; tentative D call: TRBD2 (5 bases). From germline, CDR1 is SQVTM and CDR2 ANQGSEA. The CDR3 consists of 14 residues. Trimming pared 3 bases from V and 4 bases from J, leaving 13 bases between.

This chain joins TRBV4-2 and TRBJ2-5, with D perhaps matching TRBD2 (6 bases). The V end was cut by 3 bases, the J end by 8 bases, with 19 bases between. The germline V gene encodes CDR1 LGHNA and CDR2 YNFKEQ. The CDR3 is 15 amino acids. In DNA form, the CDR3 reads TGTGCCAGCAGCCACCTCGGCGGGGAAGGGGAAACCCAGTACTTC. This codes for CASSHLGGEGETQYF.

The chain carries TRBV5-1 and TRBJ1-1; D gene unclear. Trimming removed 2 bases from V and 6 bases from J, with 17 bases in between. Germline values: CDR1 SGHRS, CDR2 YFSETQ. The length of the CDR3 is 15 residues. CDR3 residues: CASSLTDSPGAEAFF. In DNA, the CDR3 is TGCGCCAGCAGCTTAACCGACTCCCCTGGCGCTGAAGCTTTCTTT.

This clonotype was counted ten times or more. The chain recombines TRBV6-6 with TRBJ2-3, with TRBD2 identical over 10 bases. From germline, CDR1 is MNHNY and CDR2 SVGAGI (reference sequence). V shed 0 bases and J 5 bases; nucleotides not matched to a gene: 5. This CDR3 region has 16 residues. This chain's CDR3 is CASSYSIAGGGDTQYF. CDR3 DNA: TGTGCCAGCAGTTACTCGATAGCGGGAGGTGGAGATACGCAGTATTTT.

This clonotype has at least ten counts. This chain links TRBV30 with TRBJ1-2; D is uncertain. V dropped 2 bases and J dropped 5 bases, with 9 bases sitting between them. The CDR3 is 12 residues long. The germline V gene encodes CDR1 GTSNPN and CDR2 SVGIG (reference sequence). The CDR3 spells CAWSRTAYGYTF. The CDR3 region has the DNA TGTGCCTGGAGTCGGACCGCGTATGGCTACACCTTC. The whole variable domain, filled in from reference TRBV30 and TRBJ1-2, reads SQTIHQWPATLVQPVGSPLSLECTVEGTSNPNLYWYRQAAGRGLQLLFYSVGIGQISSEVPQNLSASRPQDRQFILSSKKLLLSDSGFYLCAWSRTAYGYTFGSGTRLTVV.

This clonotype was observed at least ten times. The chain carries TRBV7-2 and TRBJ1-1; D is uncertain. With 1 base removed from V and 2 bases from J, the gap between germline ends came to 14 bases. Per the germline V gene, CDR1 is SGHTA and CDR2 is FQGNSA. The CDR3 covers 16 residues. The CDR3 DNA reads as TGTGCCAGCAGCTTAGACGTTTCTGAGGGAAACACTGAAGCTTTCTTT. The encoded protein is CASSLDVSEGNTEAFF.